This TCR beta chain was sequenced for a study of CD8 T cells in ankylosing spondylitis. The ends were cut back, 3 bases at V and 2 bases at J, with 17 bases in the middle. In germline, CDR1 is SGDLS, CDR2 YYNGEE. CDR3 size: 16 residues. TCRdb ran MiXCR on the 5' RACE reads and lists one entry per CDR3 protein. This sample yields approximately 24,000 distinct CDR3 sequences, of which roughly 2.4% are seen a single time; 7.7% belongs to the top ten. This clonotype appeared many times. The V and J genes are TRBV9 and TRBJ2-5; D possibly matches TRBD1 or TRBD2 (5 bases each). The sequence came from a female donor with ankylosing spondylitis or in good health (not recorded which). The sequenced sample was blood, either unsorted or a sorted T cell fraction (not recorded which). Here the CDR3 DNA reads TGTGCCAGCAGCGCATTAGGTGGGACGGCACAAGAGACCCAGTACTTC. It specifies CASSALGGTAQETQYF.